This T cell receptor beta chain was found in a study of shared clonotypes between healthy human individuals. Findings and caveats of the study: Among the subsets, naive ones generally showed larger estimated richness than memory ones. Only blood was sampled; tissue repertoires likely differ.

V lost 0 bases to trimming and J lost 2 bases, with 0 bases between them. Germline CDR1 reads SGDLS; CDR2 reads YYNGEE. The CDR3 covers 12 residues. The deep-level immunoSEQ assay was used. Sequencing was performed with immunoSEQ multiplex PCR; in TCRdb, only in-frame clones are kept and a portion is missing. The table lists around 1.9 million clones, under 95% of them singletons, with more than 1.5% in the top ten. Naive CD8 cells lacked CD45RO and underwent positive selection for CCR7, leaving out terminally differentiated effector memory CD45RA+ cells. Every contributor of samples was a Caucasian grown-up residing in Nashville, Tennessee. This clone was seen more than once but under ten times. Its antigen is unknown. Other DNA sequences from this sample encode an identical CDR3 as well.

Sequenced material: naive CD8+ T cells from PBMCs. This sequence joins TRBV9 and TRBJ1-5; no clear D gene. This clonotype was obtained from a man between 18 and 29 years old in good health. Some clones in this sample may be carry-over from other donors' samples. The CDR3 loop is CASSVGNQPQHF. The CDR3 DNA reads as TGTGCCAGCAGCGTAGGCAATCAGCCCCAGCATTTT.